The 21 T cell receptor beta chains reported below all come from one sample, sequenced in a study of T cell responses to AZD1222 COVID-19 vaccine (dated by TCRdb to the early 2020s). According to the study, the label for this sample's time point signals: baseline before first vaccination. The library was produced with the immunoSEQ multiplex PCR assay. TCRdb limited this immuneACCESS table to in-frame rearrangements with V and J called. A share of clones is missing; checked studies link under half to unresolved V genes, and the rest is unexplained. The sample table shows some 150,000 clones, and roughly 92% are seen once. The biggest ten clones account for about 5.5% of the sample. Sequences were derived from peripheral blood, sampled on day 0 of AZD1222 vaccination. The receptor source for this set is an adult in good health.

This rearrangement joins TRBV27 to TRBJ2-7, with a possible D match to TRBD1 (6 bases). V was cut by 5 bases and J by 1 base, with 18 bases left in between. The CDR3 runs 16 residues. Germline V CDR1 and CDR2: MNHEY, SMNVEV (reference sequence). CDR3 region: CASSPESGTLSYEQYF. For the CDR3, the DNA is TGTGCCAGCAGTCCCGAATCCGGGACACTATCCTACGAGCAGTACTTC.

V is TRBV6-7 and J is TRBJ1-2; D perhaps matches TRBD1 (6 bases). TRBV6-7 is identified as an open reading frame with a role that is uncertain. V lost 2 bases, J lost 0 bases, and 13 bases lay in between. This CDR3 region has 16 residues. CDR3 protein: CASSYLDRLANYGYTF. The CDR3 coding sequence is TGTGCCAGCAGTTACCTCGACAGGTTAGCTAACTATGGCTACACCTTC.

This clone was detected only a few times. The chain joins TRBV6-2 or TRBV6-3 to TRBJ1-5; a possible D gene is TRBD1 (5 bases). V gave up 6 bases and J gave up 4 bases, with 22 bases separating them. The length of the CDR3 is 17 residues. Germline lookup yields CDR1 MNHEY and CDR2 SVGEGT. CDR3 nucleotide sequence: TGTGCCAGCAGCCAAACTTTGACAGTCAGCTTTAATCAGCCCCAGCATTTT. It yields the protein CASSQTLTVSFNQPQHF.

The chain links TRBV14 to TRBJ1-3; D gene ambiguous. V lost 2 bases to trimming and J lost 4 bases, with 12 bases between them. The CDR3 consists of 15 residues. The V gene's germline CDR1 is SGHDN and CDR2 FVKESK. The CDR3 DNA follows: TGTGCCAGCAGCCAATGGATAGACATGGGAAACACCATATATTTT. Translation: CASSQWIDMGNTIYF.

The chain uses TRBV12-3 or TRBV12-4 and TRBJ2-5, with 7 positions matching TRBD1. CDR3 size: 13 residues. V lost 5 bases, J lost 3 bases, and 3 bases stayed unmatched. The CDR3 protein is CASSRRGKETQYF. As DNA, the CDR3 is TGTGCCAGCAGTCGCAGGGGGAAAGAGACCCAGTACTTC.

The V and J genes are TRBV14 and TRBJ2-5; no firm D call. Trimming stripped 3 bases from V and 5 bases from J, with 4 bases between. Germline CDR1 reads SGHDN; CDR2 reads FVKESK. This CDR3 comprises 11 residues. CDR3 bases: TGTGCCAGCAGCCATGCCGAGACCCAGTACTTC. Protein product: CASSHAETQYF.

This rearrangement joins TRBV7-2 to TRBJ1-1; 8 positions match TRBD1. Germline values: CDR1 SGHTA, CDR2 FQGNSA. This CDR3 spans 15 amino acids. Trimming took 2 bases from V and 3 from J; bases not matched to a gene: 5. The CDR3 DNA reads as TGTGCCAGCAGCTTACTAGACAGGGGTGACACTGAAGCTTTCTTT. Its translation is CASSLLDRGDTEAFF. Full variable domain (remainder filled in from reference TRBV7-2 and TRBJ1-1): GAGVSQSPSNKVTEKGKDVELRCDPISGHTALYWYRQSLGQGLEFLIYFQGNSAPDKSGLPSDRFSAERTGGSVSTLTIQRTQQEDSAVYLCASSLLDRGDTEAFFGQGTRLTVV.

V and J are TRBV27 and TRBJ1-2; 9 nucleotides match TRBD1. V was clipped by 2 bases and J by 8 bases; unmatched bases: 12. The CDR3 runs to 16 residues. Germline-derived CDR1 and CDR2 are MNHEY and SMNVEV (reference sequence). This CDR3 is CASSLRTGEGFIGYTF. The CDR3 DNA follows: TGTGCCAGCAGTTTACGGACAGGGGAAGGGTTCATCGGCTACACCTTC.

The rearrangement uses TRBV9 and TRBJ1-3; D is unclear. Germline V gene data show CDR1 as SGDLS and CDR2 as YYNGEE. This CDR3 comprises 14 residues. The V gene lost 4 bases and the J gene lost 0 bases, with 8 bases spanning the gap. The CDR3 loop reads CASSPRSSGNTIYF. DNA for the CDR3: TGTGCCAGCAGCCCCAGGAGCTCTGGAAACACCATATATTTT.

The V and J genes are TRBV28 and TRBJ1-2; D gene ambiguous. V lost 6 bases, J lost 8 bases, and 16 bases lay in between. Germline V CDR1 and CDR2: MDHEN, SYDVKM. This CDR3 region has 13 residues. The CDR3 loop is CASRPAPLDGYTF. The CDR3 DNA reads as TGTGCCAGCAGACCCGCCCCACTTGACGGCTACACCTTC.

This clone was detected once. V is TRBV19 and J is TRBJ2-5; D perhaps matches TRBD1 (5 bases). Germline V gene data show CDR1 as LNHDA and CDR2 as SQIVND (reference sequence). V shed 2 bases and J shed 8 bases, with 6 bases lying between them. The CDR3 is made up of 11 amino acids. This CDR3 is CASSIQGTQYF. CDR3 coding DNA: TGTGCCAGTAGTATACAGGGTACCCAGTACTTC. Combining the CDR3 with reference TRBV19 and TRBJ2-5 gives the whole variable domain DGGITQSPKYLFRKEGQNVTLSCEQNLNHDAMYWYRQDPGQGLRLIYYSQIVNDFQKGDIAEGYSVSREKKESFPLTVTSAQKNPTAFYLCASSIQGTQYFGPGTRLLVL.

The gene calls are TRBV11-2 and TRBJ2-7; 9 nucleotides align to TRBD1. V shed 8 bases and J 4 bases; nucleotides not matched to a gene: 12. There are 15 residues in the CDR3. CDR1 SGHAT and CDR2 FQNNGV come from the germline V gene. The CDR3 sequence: CASLRSGTGTYEQYF. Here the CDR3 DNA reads TGTGCCAGCTTGAGAAGCGGGACAGGGACGTACGAGCAGTACTTC.

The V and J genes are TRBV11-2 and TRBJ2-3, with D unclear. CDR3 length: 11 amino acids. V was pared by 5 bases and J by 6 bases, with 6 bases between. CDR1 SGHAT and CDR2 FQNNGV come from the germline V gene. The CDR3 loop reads CASSGADTQYF. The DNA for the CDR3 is TGTGCCAGCAGCGGAGCGGATACGCAGTATTTT.

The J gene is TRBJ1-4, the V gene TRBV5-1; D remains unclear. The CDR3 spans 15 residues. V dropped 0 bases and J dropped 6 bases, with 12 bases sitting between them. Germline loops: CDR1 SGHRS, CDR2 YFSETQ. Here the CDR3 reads CASSLGTTIDEKLFF. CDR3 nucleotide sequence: TGCGCCAGCAGCTTGGGGACGACGATAGATGAAAAACTGTTTTTT.

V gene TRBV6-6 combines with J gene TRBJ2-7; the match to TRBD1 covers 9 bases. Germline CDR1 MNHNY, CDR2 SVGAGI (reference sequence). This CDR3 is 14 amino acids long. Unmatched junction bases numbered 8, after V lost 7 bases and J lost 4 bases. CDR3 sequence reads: CASTEGTGFYEQYF. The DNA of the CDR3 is TGTGCCAGCACCGAAGGGACAGGGTTTTACGAGCAGTACTTC.

The CDR3 DNA reads TGTGCCAGCAGTGAACGGACTAGCGCGACCGGGGAGCTGTTTTTT. It translates to CASSERTSATGELFF. This chain uses TRBV25-1 with TRBJ2-2, with 9 bases matching TRBD2. The V gene's germline CDR1 is MGHDK and CDR2 SYGVNS. This CDR3 has 15 residues. Germline trimming cut 2 bases from V and 5 bases from J; bases unmatched to any gene: 3.

The CDR3 reads CASGSGLRQPQHF. As DNA, the CDR3 is TGTGCCAGCGGATCGGGGTTGAGGCAGCCCCAGCATTTT. This sequence joins TRBV28 and TRBJ1-5, with unresolved D. Trimming took 8 bases from V and 7 from J, leaving 15 bases between them. CDR3 length: 13 residues. Looked up from germline, CDR1 is MDHEN and CDR2 is SYDVKM.

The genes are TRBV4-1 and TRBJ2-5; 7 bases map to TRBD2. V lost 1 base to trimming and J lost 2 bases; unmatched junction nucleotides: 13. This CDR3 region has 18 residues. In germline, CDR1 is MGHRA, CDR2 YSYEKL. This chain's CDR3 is CASSQASGDALLQETQYF. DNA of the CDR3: TGCGCCAGCAGCCAAGCCAGCGGGGATGCCCTATTACAAGAGACCCAGTACTTC.

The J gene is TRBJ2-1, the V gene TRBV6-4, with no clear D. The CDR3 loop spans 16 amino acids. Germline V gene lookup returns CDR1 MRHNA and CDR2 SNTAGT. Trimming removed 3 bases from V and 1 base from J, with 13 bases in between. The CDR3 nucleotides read TGTGCCAGCAGTGAGAATGTGACGGTTTCCTACAATGAGCAGTTCTTC. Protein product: CASSENVTVSYNEQFF.

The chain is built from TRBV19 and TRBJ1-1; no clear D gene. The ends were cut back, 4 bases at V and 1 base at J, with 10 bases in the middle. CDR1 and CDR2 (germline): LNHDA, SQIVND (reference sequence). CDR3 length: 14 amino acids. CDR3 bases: TGTGCCAGTAGTACTTACGGCCCGAACACTGAAGCTTTCTTT. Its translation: CASSTYGPNTEAFF.

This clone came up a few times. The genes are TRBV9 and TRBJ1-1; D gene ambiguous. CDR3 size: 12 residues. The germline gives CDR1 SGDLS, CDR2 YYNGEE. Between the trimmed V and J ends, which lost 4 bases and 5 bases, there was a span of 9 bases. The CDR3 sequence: CASSKWGTEAFF. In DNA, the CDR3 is TGTGCCAGCAGCAAGTGGGGAACTGAAGCTTTCTTT.